The 24 T cell receptor beta chains below come from one sample, sequenced in a study of cytomegalovirus exposure and HLA in healthy donors. PCR employed 60 Vbeta and 13 Jbeta primers. Method: immunoSEQ multiplex PCR; TCRdb's copy keeps in-frame clones and lacks some. The sample contains 200,000 to 250,000 clones, about 81% of which appear only once. The source material was PBMCs. These receptors were obtained from a woman aged 40 to 50 in good health and CMV-seronegative.

This clone was recorded once. The chain combines TRBV19 with TRBJ2-7; 11 positions match TRBD2. Trimming took 3 bases from V and 4 from J; bases not matched to a gene: 2. This CDR3 comprises 14 residues. Germline V lookup: CDR1 LNHDA, CDR2 SQIVND (reference sequence). The CDR3 loop reads CASSIGLAGYEQYF. CDR3 nucleotides: TGTGCCAGTAGTATCGGACTAGCGGGTTACGAGCAGTACTTC.

The chain employs TRBV30 and TRBJ2-7, with D possibly matching TRBD1 (5 bases). V dropped 0 bases and J dropped 4 bases, with 16 bases sitting between them. Germline values: CDR1 GTSNPN, CDR2 SVGIG (reference sequence). The CDR3 totals 15 residues. The chain's CDR3 is CAWSVDSGLGYEQYF. CDR3 sequence (DNA): TGTGCCTGGAGTGTCGACAGTGGCCTCGGTTACGAGCAGTACTTC.

The chain couples TRBV6-5 to TRBJ1-5; TRBD1 is a possible D gene (5 bases). V gave up 2 bases and J gave up 3 bases, with 14 bases separating them. The germline CDR1 and CDR2 sequences are MNHEY and SVGAGI. The CDR3 runs 16 residues. CDR3 DNA sequence: TGTGCCAGCAGTTACCAGGGAAGGCGAACCAATCAGCCCCAGCATTTT. This translates into CASSYQGRRTNQPQHF.

The genes are TRBV30 and TRBJ2-1; weak D call: TRBD2 (6 bases). Germline lookup yields CDR1 GTSNPN and CDR2 SVGIG (reference sequence). V lost 2 bases to trimming and J lost 2 bases, with 10 bases between them. CDR3 length: 14 amino acids. CDR3 amino acids: CAWSLGGAYNEQFF. The DNA of the CDR3 is TGTGCCTGGAGTCTGGGAGGCGCCTACAATGAGCAGTTCTTC.

The chain employs TRBV7-9 and TRBJ2-5, with a tentative D call TRBD1 (5 bases). The germline CDR1 and CDR2 sequences are SEHNR and FQNEAQ (reference sequence). CDR3 length: 11 amino acids. The ends were cut back, 3 bases at V and 10 bases at J, with 9 bases in the middle. CDR3 loop: CASSFDRIQYF. The CDR3 DNA is TGTGCCAGCAGCTTTGACAGAATCCAGTACTTC.

This clone appeared a few times. This chain connects TRBV18 to TRBJ1-1; no definite D call. Germline CDR1 KGHSH, CDR2 LQKENI. This CDR3 region has 17 residues. Trimming shortened V by 1 base and J by 1 base, and 16 bases separated the two germline ends. The CDR3 nucleotides are TGTGCCAGCTCACCACAAGCGGGTGTGGTGAGGAACACTGAAGCTTTCTTT. It codes for CASSPQAGVVRNTEAFF.

J is TRBJ1-1 and V is TRBV4-1, with D hard to call. The CDR3 has 16 residues. Germline CDR1 and CDR2: MGHRA and YSYEKL. Trimming shortened V by 4 bases and J by 5 bases, and 20 bases separated the two germline ends. In DNA, the CDR3 is TGCGCCAGCAGCCCAGGTCTGATCGGAGGAGGGACTGAAGCTTTCTTT. Translating gives CASSPGLIGGGTEAFF.

The V call is TRBV27, the J call TRBJ1-5; D is perhaps TRBD1 (6 bases). This CDR3 has 15 residues. The germline CDR1 and CDR2 sequences are MNHEY and SMNVEV (reference sequence). V gave up 7 bases and J gave up 1 base, with 14 bases separating them. DNA for the CDR3: TGTGCCAGCACCAACAGGGCCGGGAGCAATCAGCCCCAGCATTTT. It yields the protein CASTNRAGSNQPQHF.

The chain joins TRBV6-4 to TRBJ2-1, with a possible D match to TRBD1 (8 bases). Germline lookup yields CDR1 MRHNA and CDR2 SNTAGT. Trimming pared 0 bases from V and 6 bases from J, leaving 30 bases between. The CDR3 totals 21 residues. In DNA form, the CDR3 reads TGTGCCAGCAGTGACTCTTTCGGAGTTTGGGGGGGGCAGGGGGCGACCAATGAGCAGTTCTTC. This gives the protein CASSDSFGVWGGQGATNEQFF.

This rearrangement joins TRBV9 to TRBJ2-7, with D possibly being TRBD2 (5 bases). Germline V lookup: CDR1 SGDLS, CDR2 YYNGEE. The CDR3 totals 15 residues. Deletions cut 3 bases from V and 3 bases from J, with 16 bases between. The CDR3 protein is CASSARLGGGYEQYF. CDR3 in DNA: TGTGCCAGCAGCGCACGATTGGGTGGAGGCTACGAGCAGTACTTC.

The V gene is TRBV5-5, the J gene TRBJ2-4; a possible D gene is TRBD1 (6 bases). Per the germline V gene, CDR1 is SGHKS and CDR2 is YYEKEE (reference sequence). With 6 bases removed from V and 0 bases from J, the gap between germline ends came to 19 bases. This CDR3 is built from 17 residues. CDR3 protein: CASIANPQGLAKNIQYF. CDR3 sequence (DNA): TGTGCCAGCATCGCTAACCCACAGGGTCTAGCCAAAAACATTCAGTACTTC. Together with reference TRBV5-5 and TRBJ2-4, the CDR3 gives the full variable domain: DAGVTQSPTHLIKTRGQQVTLRCSPISGHKSVSWYQQVLGQGPQFIFQYYEKEERGRGNFPDRFSARQFPNYSSELNVNALLLGDSALYLCASIANPQGLAKNIQYFGAGTRLSVL.

The chain is built from TRBV11-3 and TRBJ2-5; a weak D match, TRBD1 (5 bases). V lost 3 bases and J lost 4, with 9 bases in between. This CDR3 has 13 residues. Germline assignment: CDR1 SGHNT and CDR2 YENEEA. CDR3 amino acids: CASSFRVGETQYF. The CDR3 DNA reads as TGTGCCAGCAGCTTCAGGGTTGGAGAGACCCAGTACTTC. The whole variable domain, remainder taken from reference TRBV11-3 and TRBJ2-5, is EAGVVQSPRYKIIEKKQPVAFWCNPISGHNTLYWYLQNLGQGPELLIRYENEEAVDDSQLPKDRFSAERLKGVDSTLKIQPAELGDSAVYLCASSFRVGETQYFGPGTRLLVL.

This clone has more than one count but fewer than ten. DNA of the CDR3: TGTGCCAGCAGCCCCCCCCCGGGCTCCTACGAGCAGTACTTC. It codes for CASSPPPGSYEQYF. This rearrangement joins TRBV7-2 to TRBJ2-7; D gene ambiguous. V was pared by 5 bases and J by 0 bases, with 11 bases between. The CDR3 loop spans 14 amino acids. The germline V gene has CDR1 SGHTA and CDR2 FQGNSA.

This clone was seen a few times. The genes are TRBV18 and TRBJ1-1, with 7 bases identical to TRBD1. Trimming took 6 bases from V and 4 from J; bases not matched to a gene: 8. The CDR3 contains 14 residues. The germline CDR1 and CDR2 sequences are KGHSH and LQKENI. Here the CDR3 reads CASSQNRGGTEAFF. CDR3 coding DNA: TGTGCCAGCTCGCAAAACAGGGGCGGCACTGAAGCTTTCTTT. The whole variable domain, filled in from reference TRBV18 and TRBJ1-1, reads NAGVMQNPRHLVRRRGQEARLRCSPMKGHSHVYWYRQLPEEGLKFMVYLQKENIIDESGMPKERFSAEFPKEGPSILRIQQVVRGDSAAYFCASSQNRGGTEAFFGQGTRLTVV.

For this clone: This CDR3 is also generated by other DNA sequences in the sample. CDR3 coding DNA: TGCGCCAGCAGCCAAGGACAGGGGGATACAGATACGCAGTATTTT. Encoded protein: CASSQGQGDTDTQYF. The rearrangement links TRBV4-1 to TRBJ2-3; 9 nucleotides agree with TRBD1. The J segment lost 3 bases and the V segment lost 1 base, leaving 2 bases of the junction unmatched. There are 15 residues in the CDR3. Per germline, CDR1 MGHRA and CDR2 YSYEKL.

V gene TRBV27 combines with J gene TRBJ2-7; possible D gene TRBD1, 5 bases. V lost 0 bases to trimming and J lost 3 bases, with 15 bases between them. Germline V gene data show CDR1 as MNHEY and CDR2 as SMNVEV (reference sequence). The CDR3 consists of 16 residues. The DNA for the CDR3 is TGTGCCAGCAGTTTATCGCAGGGTGACTTGCACTACGAGCAGTACTTC. This translates into CASSLSQGDLHYEQYF.

The chain employs TRBV10-1 and TRBJ2-1; 9 bases line up with TRBD2. The junction had 2 bases not matched to a gene; V was cut back by 4 bases and J by 1 base. The CDR3 extends over 15 amino acids. Germline lookup yields CDR1 WNHNN and CDR2 SYGVQD (reference sequence). The CDR3 sequence: CASSVAGGSYNEQFF. The CDR3 coding sequence is TGCGCCAGCAGTGTCGCGGGAGGGTCCTACAATGAGCAGTTCTTC.

In its sample, this clone was seen a few times. The rearrangement uses TRBV7-6 and TRBJ2-7; TRBD1 matches at 8 bases. V was pared by 3 bases and J by 3 bases, with 7 bases of the junction left unmatched. CDR1 is SGHVS and CDR2 is FNYEAQ in the germline V gene. The CDR3 loop spans 15 amino acids. The CDR3 nucleotides read TGTGCCAGCAGCTTCTTTAGCGGACAGGGCTACGAGCAGTACTTC. Translation gives CASSFFSGQGYEQYF.

This clone has just a few counts. The chain uses TRBV5-4 and TRBJ2-6, with D possibly TRBD2 on 6 matching bases. The CDR3 consists of 17 residues. V lost 4 bases and J 0 bases, leaving 14 bases between the germline ends. The germline V gene has CDR1 SGHNT and CDR2 YYREEE (reference sequence). The CDR3 loop is CASSKAGLSSGANVLTF. CDR3 sequence (DNA): TGTGCCAGCAGCAAAGCGGGCCTTAGCTCTGGGGCCAACGTCCTGACTTTC.

V is TRBV7-8 and J is TRBJ2-2, with 7 bases aligning to TRBD2. Germline V gives CDR1 SGHVS, CDR2 FQNEAQ. V trimming: 2 bases; J trimming: 5 bases; junction bases outside the gene matches: 5. The CDR3 totals 15 residues. CDR3 amino acids: CASSLLGGSTGELFF. DNA for the CDR3: TGTGCCAGCAGCTTATTGGGCGGGAGTACCGGGGAGCTGTTTTTT. Looking up the rest from reference TRBV7-8 and TRBJ2-2 gives the full variable domain: GAGVSQSPRYKVAKRGQDVALRCDPISGHVSLFWYQQALGQGPEFLTYFQNEAQLDKSGLPSDRFFAERPEGSVSTLKIQRTQQEDSAVYLCASSLLGGSTGELFFGEGSRLTVL.

This chain joins TRBV27 and TRBJ2-7; TRBD1 might be the D (6 bases). The CDR3 is 16 amino acids. V lost 4 bases to trimming and J lost 2 bases, with 18 bases between them. The V gene's germline CDR1 is MNHEY and CDR2 SMNVEV (reference sequence). The chain's CDR3 is CASSSYFRDRTYEQYF. CDR3 nucleotides: TGTGCCAGCAGTTCTTACTTCCGTGACAGGACCTACGAGCAGTACTTC.

This sequence joins TRBV19 and TRBJ2-3, with D maybe TRBD2 (5 bases). Germline CDR1 LNHDA, CDR2 SQIVND (reference sequence). Trimming removed 6 bases from V and 3 bases from J, with 10 bases in between. The CDR3 has 13 residues. The CDR3 protein is CASSLAGTDTQYF. The CDR3 DNA sequence: TGTGCCAGTAGCCTAGCTGGGACAGATACGCAGTATTTT.

This clone was seen once. The V and J genes are TRBV5-4 and TRBJ2-5, with a weak D call TRBD2 (6 bases). Germline V CDR1 and CDR2: SGHNT, YYREEE (reference sequence). V was trimmed by 3 bases and J by 7 bases, leaving 13 bases between them. The CDR3 totals 13 residues. The CDR3 is CASSWGLQGTQYF. Here the CDR3 DNA reads TGTGCCAGCAGCTGGGGACTCCAGGGGACCCAGTACTTC.

The CDR3: CASSEQGARNYGYTF. CDR3 nucleotides: TGTGCCAGCAGTGAACAGGGGGCCAGAAACTATGGCTACACCTTC. The rearrangement joins TRBV6-1 to TRBJ1-2; 8 positions match TRBD1. Germline V gene data show CDR1 as MNHNS and CDR2 as SASEGT. V was pared by 2 bases and J by 2 bases, with 4 bases of the junction left unmatched. This CDR3 has 15 amino acids.